The next 15 T cell receptor beta chains were all read from a single sample in a study of T cell responses to AZD1222 COVID-19 vaccine. The assay was immunoSEQ multiplex PCR, and TCRdb's table has in-frame clones only and misses some. Of fewer than 40,000 clones listed, roughly 85% are singletons. The sequenced sample was peripheral blood, obtained 28 days after the second dose of the MenACWY control vaccine. The source is an adult who received the MenACWY meningococcal vaccine as a control.

This sequence joins TRBV28 and TRBJ1-5; D is uncertain. The V gene lost 5 bases and the J gene lost 4 bases, with 3 bases spanning the gap. This CDR3 has 11 amino acids. Germline V gene data show CDR1 as MDHEN and CDR2 as SYDVKM. CDR3 in amino acids: CASSPNQPQHF. In nucleotides, the CDR3 is TGTGCCAGCAGTCCTAATCAGCCCCAGCATTTT.

The chain is built from TRBV28 and TRBJ2-7, with TRBD1 matching 11 bases. The CDR3 loop spans 16 amino acids. Trimming at V came to 6 bases and at J to 5 bases, leaving 12 bases not matched to a gene. CDR1 is MDHEN and CDR2 is SYDVKM in the germline V gene. The CDR3 here is CASSPPGQGGYNEQYF. The CDR3 region has the DNA TGTGCCAGCAGCCCCCCGGGACAGGGGGGATACAACGAGCAGTACTTC.

The chain employs TRBV19 and TRBJ1-5; D is undetermined. The CDR3 has 16 amino acids. Germline lookup yields CDR1 LNHDA and CDR2 SQIVND (reference sequence). The germline V and J ends were trimmed by 2 bases and 2 bases, with 13 bases remaining between them. CDR3 nucleotides: TGTGCCAGTAGTATAATTCCACAAACTGGCAATCAGCCCCAGCATTTT. It specifies CASSIIPQTGNQPQHF.

J is TRBJ1-5 and V is TRBV24-1; 10 nucleotides line up with TRBD1. V lost 11 bases to trimming and J lost 1 base; unmatched junction nucleotides: 4. CDR3 length equals 14 residues. Germline CDR1 KGHDR, CDR2 SFDVKD. The CDR3 is CAIGQGVSNQPQHF. CDR3 sequence (DNA): TGTGCCATAGGACAGGGGGTGAGCAATCAGCCCCAGCATTTT.

This rearrangement joins TRBV28 to TRBJ1-2; D is unclear. Germline V gene lookup returns CDR1 MDHEN and CDR2 SYDVKM. Trimming removed 6 bases from V and 8 bases from J, with 19 bases in between. CDR3 size: 14 residues. CDR3 region: CASRRDAVAGGYTF. CDR3 bases: TGTGCCAGCAGGCGGGATGCCGTGGCGGGCGGCTACACCTTC.

The chain is built from TRBV29-1 and TRBJ2-5; maybe TRBD2 (5 bases). Per the germline V gene, CDR1 is SQVTM and CDR2 is ANQGSEA. The ends were cut back, 3 bases at V and 5 bases at J, with 13 bases in the middle. There are 13 residues in the CDR3. The CDR3 DNA reads TGCAGCGTTGAGAGAAGGGAGTCGGAGACCCAGTACTTC. Its translation is CSVERRESETQYF.

This rearrangement joins TRBV30 to TRBJ2-7; TRBD1 aligns across 7 bases. J gave up 2 bases and V 3 bases, and 10 bases lay outside the gene matches. CDR1 and CDR2 (germline): GTSNPN, SVGIG (reference sequence). The length of the CDR3 is 15 residues. CDR3 in amino acids: CAWSGHRDRAYEQYF. The CDR3 DNA reads as TGTGCCTGGAGCGGTCACCGGGACAGAGCCTACGAGCAGTACTTC.

The V gene is TRBV11-3, the J gene TRBJ2-7, with D unclear. The germline gives CDR1 SGHNT, CDR2 YENEEA. The CDR3 is 10 amino acids. CDR3 sequence (DNA): TGTGGCATAACATCGGGTGAACAGTACTTC. Translating gives CGITSGEQYF. The full variable domain, in which reference TRBV11-3 and TRBJ2-7 provide the parts outside the CDR3, is EAGVVQSPRYKIIEKKQPVAFWCNPISGHNTLYWYLQNLGQGPELLIRYENEEAVDDSQLPKDRFSAERLKGVDSTLKIQPAELGDSAVYLCGITSGEQYFGPGTRLTVT.

The chain joins TRBV6-5 to TRBJ1-1; a possible D gene is TRBD1 (6 bases). V lost 6 bases, J lost 1 base, and 9 bases lay in between. This CDR3 is 13 amino acids long. Germline values: CDR1 MNHEY, CDR2 SVGAGI. CDR3: CASRRTENTEAFF. Here the CDR3 DNA reads TGTGCCAGCAGGAGGACAGAGAACACTGAAGCTTTCTTT.

V gene TRBV9 combines with J gene TRBJ2-1, with D possibly being TRBD2 (5 bases). Germline values: CDR1 SGDLS, CDR2 YYNGEE. The CDR3 is 13 residues long. Trimming removed 0 bases at V and 12 bases at J, with 13 bases between. The CDR3 region is CASSVVDGNGQFF. DNA of the CDR3: TGTGCCAGCAGCGTAGTTGACGGGAACGGGCAGTTCTTC.

The CDR3 reads CASSTSGGNTIYF. As DNA, the CDR3 is TGTGCCAGCAGCACGTCAGGAGGAAACACCATATATTTT. V and J are TRBV9 and TRBJ1-3, with D uncertain. Trimming took off 4 bases at V and 4 bases at J, with 9 bases between the two ends. The CDR3 runs 13 residues. Germline V gene lookup returns CDR1 SGDLS and CDR2 YYNGEE.

This sequence joins TRBV27 and TRBJ2-3; possible D gene TRBD2, 5 bases. CDR3 length: 14 residues. Deletions cut 5 bases from V and 4 bases from J, with 13 bases between. The germline V gene has CDR1 MNHEY and CDR2 SMNVEV (reference sequence). The CDR3 spells CASSRSGWPDTQYF. CDR3 bases: TGTGCCAGCAGTCGAAGCGGTTGGCCAGATACGCAGTATTTT.

In nucleotides, the CDR3 is TGTGCCACCAGCTCGGAGACAGGGGGCTACGAGCAGTACTTC. It encodes CATSSETGGYEQYF. The rearrangement links TRBV15 to TRBJ2-7, with 9 bases identical to TRBD1. After removal of 5 bases from V and 3 bases from J, the junction contained 5 bases not matched to a gene. This CDR3 contains 14 residues. Looked up from germline, CDR1 is LNHNV and CDR2 is YYDKDF (reference sequence).

The chain uses TRBV20-1 and TRBJ2-7; D remains unclear. Germline-derived CDR1 and CDR2 are DFQATT and SNEGSKA (reference sequence). This CDR3 spans 11 amino acids. The V and J ends lost 4 bases and 13 bases respectively, with 17 bases between them. In DNA, the CDR3 is TGCAGTGCTAAGACCCGGGCCCTACTATACTTC. Residues: CSAKTRALLYF.

The chain carries TRBV5-6 and TRBJ2-5, with 10 positions matching TRBD1. The length of the CDR3 is 18 residues. Germline CDR1 is SGHDT and CDR2 is YYEEEE. The ends lost 0 bases at V and 5 bases at J; junction bases unmatched: 13. This CDR3 is CASSLVFRDRGFWETQYF. The CDR3, as DNA: TGTGCCAGCAGCTTGGTTTTCCGGGACAGGGGTTTTTGGGAGACCCAGTACTTC.